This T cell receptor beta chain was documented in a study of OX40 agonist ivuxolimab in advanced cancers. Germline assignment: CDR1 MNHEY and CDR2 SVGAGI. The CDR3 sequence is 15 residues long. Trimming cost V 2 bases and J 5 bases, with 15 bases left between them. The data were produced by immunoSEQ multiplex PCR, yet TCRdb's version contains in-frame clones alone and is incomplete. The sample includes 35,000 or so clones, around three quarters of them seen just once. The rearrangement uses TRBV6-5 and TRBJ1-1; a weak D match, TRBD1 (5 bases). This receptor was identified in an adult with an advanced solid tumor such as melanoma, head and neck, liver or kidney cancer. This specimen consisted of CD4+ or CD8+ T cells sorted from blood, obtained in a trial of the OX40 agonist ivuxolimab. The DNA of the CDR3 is TGTGCCAGCAGTTACGCCCATCTGGCAGGGACTGAAGCTTTCTTT. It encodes CASSYAHLAGTEAFF.